Listed below are T cell receptor beta chains from one sample, sequenced in a study of identical twins. TCRdb re-called the 5' RACE reads with MiXCR, one entry per CDR3 protein. The sample has roughly 770,000 distinct CDR3 sequences, roughly 20% seen once. This sample also belongs to another study, concerning T cells expressing NK-cell markers.

The specimen sequenced was PBMCs. The receptors stem from a woman younger than 30 in good health. Each CDR3 is given with its conserved first and last residue. The D gene is left open where the match is weak. The size entry is marked missing in some rows and otherwise reads once, few, many or a size class.

d_gene	j_gene	abundance	v_gene	CDR3aa	CDR3nt
TRBD2	TRBJ2-1	NA	TRBV7-2	CASSLRSSGLGNEQFF	TGTGCCAGCAGCTTAAGGTCTAGCGGACTTGGCAATGAGCAGTTCTTC
NA	TRBJ2-2	many	TRBV6-5	CASRWDAELFF	TGTGCCAGCAGATGGGACGCAGAGCTGTTTTTT
NA	TRBJ2-1	few	TRBV28	CAIKYSGGNEQFF	TGTGCCATCAAATATAGTGGGGGGAATGAGCAGTTCTTC
NA	TRBJ2-3	few	TRBV5-1	CASSFDGTPNTDTQYF	TGCGCCAGCAGCTTCGATGGGACTCCAAACACAGATACGCAGTATTTT
NA	TRBJ2-2	few	TRBV3-1	CASILDRSGGELFF	NA
NA	TRBJ2-7	NA	TRBV5-5	CASSAVDIYEQYF	TGTGCCAGCAGCGCCGTCGACATCTACGAGCAGTACTTC
NA	TRBJ1-1	few	TRBV6-1	CASYLIPGAEAFF	TGTGCCAGCTATCTTATCCCCGGCGCTGAAGCTTTCTTT
NA	TRBJ2-1	NA	TRBV20-1	CSAPSHNEQFF	TGCAGTGCCCCCTCCCACAACGAGCAGTTCTTC
NA	TRBJ1-1	few	TRBV5-1	CASSLLLQVRSSTEAFF	TGCGCCAGCAGCCTGCTCCTACAGGTCCGGAGTAGCACTGAAGCTTTCTTT
NA	TRBJ2-2	few	TRBV7-8	CASGRTVNTGELFF	TGTGCCAGCGGCCGGACAGTTAACACCGGGGAGCTGTTTTTT
NA	TRBJ1-2	NA	TRBV14	CASSQVEGASGYTF	TGTGCCAGCAGCCAAGTTGAAGGGGCTAGCGGCTACACCTTC
NA	TRBJ1-6	NA	TRBV15	CATSRDNSPLHF	TGTGCCACCAGCAGAGATAATTCACCCCTCCACTTT
NA	TRBJ2-3	NA	TRBV20-1	CSASIPGMGTDTQYF	TGCAGTGCTAGTATTCCAGGGATGGGCACAGATACGCAGTATTTT
NA	TRBJ2-1	few	TRBV27	CACKGGANNEQFF	TGTGCCTGCAAGGGGGGGGCAAACAATGAGCAGTTCTTC
TRBD2	TRBJ2-2	NA	TRBV29-1	CSGGLAGVSTGELFF	TGCAGCGGTGGACTAGCGGGAGTTAGCACCGGGGAGCTGTTTTTT
TRBD2	TRBJ2-1	few	TRBV10-1	CASTPGVSGGYNEQFF	TGCGCCAGCACTCCAGGGGTCAGCGGGGGGTACAATGAGCAGTTCTTC
TRBD2	TRBJ2-1	NA	TRBV12-3/TRBV12-4	CASSGGYSGRGNEQFF	TGTGCCAGCAGCGGGGGGTATAGCGGGAGGGGGAATGAGCAGTTCTTC
NA	TRBJ2-7	few	TRBV12-3/TRBV12-4	CASSLGGDKGIYEQYF	TGTGCCAGCAGCCTTGGGGGGGACAAAGGGATCTACGAGCAGTACTTC
NA	TRBJ1-6	few	TRBV6-1	CASRPTTGSNSPLHF	TGTGCCAGCAGGCCTACAACAGGGAGTAATTCACCCCTCCACTTT
TRBD2	TRBJ2-1	few	TRBV5-1	CASSRKTSAAYNEQFF	TGCGCCAGCAGCCGGAAAACTAGCGCGGCCTACAATGAGCAGTTCTTC
TRBD2	TRBJ2-3	NA	TRBV7-3	CASSILAGGLADTQYF	TGTGCCAGCAGCATTCTAGCGGGGGGGCTGGCGGATACGCAGTATTTT
TRBD1	TRBJ2-5	NA	TRBV12-3/TRBV12-4	CASRRGPETQYF	TGTGCCAGCAGGAGGGGGCCAGAGACCCAGTACTTC
TRBD2	TRBJ2-2	NA	TRBV5-6	CASSWGTSLNTGELFF	TGTGCCAGCAGCTGGGGGACTAGCCTAAACACCGGGGAGCTGTTTTTT
NA	TRBJ1-2	few	TRBV20-1	CSAREGRAAYGYTF	TGCAGTGCTAGAGAGGGCAGGGCGGCCTATGGCTACACCTTC
NA	TRBJ2-1	many	TRBV12-3/TRBV12-4	CASSLATLWNEQFF	TGTGCCAGCAGTTTAGCGACGTTGTGGAATGAGCAGTTCTTC
NA	TRBJ2-3	NA	TRBV29-1	CSVGWMISSTDTQYF	TGCAGCGTTGGGTGGATGATATCTAGCACAGATACGCAGTATTTT
NA	TRBJ2-7	NA	TRBV12-3/TRBV12-4	CASSIAGGAHEQYF	TGTGCCAGCAGTATTGCAGGGGGGGCCCACGAGCAGTACTTC
NA	TRBJ2-1	few	TRBV6-1	CASSARHRDEQFF	TGTGCCAGCAGTGCCCGCCACAGGGATGAGCAGTTCTTC
TRBD1	TRBJ1-2	NA	TRBV12-3/TRBV12-4	CASSLGSRGPYGYTF	TGTGCCAGCAGTTTAGGGTCCAGGGGGCCCTATGGCTACACCTTC
NA	TRBJ2-4	NA	TRBV20-1	CSGVWRGRAKNIQYF	TGCAGTGGGGTTTGGCGGGGGCGGGCCAAAAACATTCAGTACTTC